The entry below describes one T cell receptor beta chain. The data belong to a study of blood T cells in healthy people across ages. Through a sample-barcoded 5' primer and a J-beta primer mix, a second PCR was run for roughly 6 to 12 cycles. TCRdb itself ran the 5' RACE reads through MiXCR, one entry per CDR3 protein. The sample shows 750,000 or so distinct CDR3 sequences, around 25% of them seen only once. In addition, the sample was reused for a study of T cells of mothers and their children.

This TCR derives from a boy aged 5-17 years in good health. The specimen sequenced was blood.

DNA of the CDR3: TGCAGTGCTAGAATAGGGCACACCCTCCGGGACCTGAACACTGAAGCTTTCTTT. This encodes CSARIGHTLRDLNTEAFF. The chain links TRBV20-1 to TRBJ1-1, with a tentative D call TRBD1 (5 bases). Germline CDR1 and CDR2: DFQATT and SNEGSKA (reference sequence). The CDR3 spans 18 residues. Between the trimmed V and J ends, which lost 2 bases and 0 bases, there was a span of 22 bases.